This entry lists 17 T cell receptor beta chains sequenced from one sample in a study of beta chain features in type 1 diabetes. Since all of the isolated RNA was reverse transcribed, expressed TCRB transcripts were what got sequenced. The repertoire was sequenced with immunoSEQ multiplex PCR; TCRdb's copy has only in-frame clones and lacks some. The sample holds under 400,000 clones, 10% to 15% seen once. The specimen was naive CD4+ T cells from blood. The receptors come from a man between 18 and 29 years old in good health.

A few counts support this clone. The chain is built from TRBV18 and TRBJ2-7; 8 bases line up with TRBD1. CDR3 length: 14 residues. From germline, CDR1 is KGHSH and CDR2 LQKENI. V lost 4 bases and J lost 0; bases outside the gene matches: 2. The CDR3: CASSRDRGSYEQYF. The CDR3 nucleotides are TGTGCCAGCTCACGCGACAGGGGCTCCTACGAGCAGTACTTC.

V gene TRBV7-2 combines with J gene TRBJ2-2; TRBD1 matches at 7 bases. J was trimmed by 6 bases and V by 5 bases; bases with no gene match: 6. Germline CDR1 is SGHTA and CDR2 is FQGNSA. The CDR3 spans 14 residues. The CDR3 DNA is TGTGCCAGCAGCATACACAGGGGACCCGGGGAGCTGTTTTTT. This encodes CASSIHRGPGELFF.

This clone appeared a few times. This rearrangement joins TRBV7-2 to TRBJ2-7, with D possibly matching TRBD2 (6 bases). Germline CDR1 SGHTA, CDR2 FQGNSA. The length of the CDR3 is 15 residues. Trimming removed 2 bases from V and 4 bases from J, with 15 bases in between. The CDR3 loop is CASSLRYSGSYEQYF. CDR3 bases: TGTGCCAGCAGCTTAAGGTATAGCGGTTCGTACGAGCAGTACTTC.

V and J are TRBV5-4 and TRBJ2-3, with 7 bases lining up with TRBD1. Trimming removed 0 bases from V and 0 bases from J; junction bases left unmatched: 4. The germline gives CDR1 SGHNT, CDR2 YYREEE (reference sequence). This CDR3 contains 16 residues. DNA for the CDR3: TGTGCCAGCAGCTTGGAAGGGGGCAGAAGCACAGATACGCAGTATTTT. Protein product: CASSLEGGRSTDTQYF.

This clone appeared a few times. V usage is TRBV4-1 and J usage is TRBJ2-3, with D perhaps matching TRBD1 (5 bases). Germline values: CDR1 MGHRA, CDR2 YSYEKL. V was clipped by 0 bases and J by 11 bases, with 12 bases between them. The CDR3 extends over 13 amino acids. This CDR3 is CASSQDFRVGQYF. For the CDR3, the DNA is TGCGCCAGCAGCCAAGATTTCAGGGTTGGGCAGTATTTT.

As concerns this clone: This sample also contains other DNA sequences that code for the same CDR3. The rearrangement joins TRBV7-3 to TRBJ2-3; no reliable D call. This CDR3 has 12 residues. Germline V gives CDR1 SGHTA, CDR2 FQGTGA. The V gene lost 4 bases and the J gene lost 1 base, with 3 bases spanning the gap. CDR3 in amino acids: CASSSGTDTQYF. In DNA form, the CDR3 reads TGTGCCAGCAGCTCAGGCACAGATACGCAGTATTTT.

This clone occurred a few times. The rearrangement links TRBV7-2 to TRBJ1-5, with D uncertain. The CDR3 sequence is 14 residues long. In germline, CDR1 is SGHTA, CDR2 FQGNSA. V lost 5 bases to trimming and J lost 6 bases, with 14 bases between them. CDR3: CASSLSGVVQPQHF. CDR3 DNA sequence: TGTGCCAGCAGCCTGTCGGGAGTGGTTCAGCCCCAGCATTTT.

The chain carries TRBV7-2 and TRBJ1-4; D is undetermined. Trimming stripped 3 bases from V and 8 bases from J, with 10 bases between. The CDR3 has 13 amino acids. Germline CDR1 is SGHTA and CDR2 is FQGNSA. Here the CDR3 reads CASSFSSEEKLFF. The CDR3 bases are TGTGCCAGCAGCTTTAGCAGCGAGGAAAAACTGTTTTTT.

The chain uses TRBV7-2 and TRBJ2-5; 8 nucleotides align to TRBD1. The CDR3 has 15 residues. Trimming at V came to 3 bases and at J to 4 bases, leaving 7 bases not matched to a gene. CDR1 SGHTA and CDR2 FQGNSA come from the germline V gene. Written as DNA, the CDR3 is TGTGCCAGCAGCTTCGACAGGGGATTTGGAGAGACCCAGTACTTC. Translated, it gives CASSFDRGFGETQYF.

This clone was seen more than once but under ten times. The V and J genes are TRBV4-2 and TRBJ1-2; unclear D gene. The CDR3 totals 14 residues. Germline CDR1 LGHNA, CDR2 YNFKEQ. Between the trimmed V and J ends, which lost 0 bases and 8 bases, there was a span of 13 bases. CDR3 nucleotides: TGTGCCAGCAGCCAAGAGGGAGGGTTCTTGGGCTACACCTTC. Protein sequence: CASSQEGGFLGYTF.

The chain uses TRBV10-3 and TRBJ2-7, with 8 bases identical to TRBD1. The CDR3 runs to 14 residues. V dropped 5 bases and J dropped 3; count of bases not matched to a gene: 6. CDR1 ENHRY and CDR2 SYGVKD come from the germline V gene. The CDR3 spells CAISKTGDVYEQYF. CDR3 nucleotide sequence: TGTGCCATCAGTAAGACAGGGGATGTCTACGAGCAGTACTTC.

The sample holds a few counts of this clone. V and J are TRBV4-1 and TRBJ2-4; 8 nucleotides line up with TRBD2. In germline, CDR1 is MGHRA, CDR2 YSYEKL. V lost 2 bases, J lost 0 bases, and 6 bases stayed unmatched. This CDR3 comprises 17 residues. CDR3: CASSQPTSGIAKNIQYF. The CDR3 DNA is TGCGCCAGCAGCCAACCCACTAGCGGAATAGCCAAAAACATTCAGTACTTC.

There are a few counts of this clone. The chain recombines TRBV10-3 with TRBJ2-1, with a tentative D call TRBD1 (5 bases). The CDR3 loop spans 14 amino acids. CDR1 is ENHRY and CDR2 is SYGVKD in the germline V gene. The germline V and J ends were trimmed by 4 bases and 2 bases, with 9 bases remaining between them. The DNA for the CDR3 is TGTGCCATCAGTGTAGGGGCCCCCTACAATGAGCAGTTCTTC. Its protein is CAISVGAPYNEQFF.

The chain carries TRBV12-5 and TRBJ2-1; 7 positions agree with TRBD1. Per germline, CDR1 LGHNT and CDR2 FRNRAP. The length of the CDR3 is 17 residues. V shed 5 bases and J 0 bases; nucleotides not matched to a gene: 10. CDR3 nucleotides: TGTGCTAGTGGTCTTCGGACAGGTGGGAGCTCCTACAATGAGCAGTTCTTC. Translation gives CASGLRTGGSSYNEQFF.

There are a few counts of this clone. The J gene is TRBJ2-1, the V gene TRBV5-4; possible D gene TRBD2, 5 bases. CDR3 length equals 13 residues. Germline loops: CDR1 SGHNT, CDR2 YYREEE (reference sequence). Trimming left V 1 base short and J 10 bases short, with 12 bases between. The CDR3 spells CASSLMPRREQFF. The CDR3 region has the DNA TGTGCCAGCAGCTTGATGCCGAGGAGGGAGCAGTTCTTC. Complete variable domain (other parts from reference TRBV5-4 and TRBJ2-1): ETGVTQSPTHLIKTRGQQVTLRCSSQSGHNTVSWYQQALGQGPQFIFQYYREEENGRGNFPPRFSGLQFPNYSSELNVNALELDDSALYLCASSLMPRREQFFGPGTRLTVL.

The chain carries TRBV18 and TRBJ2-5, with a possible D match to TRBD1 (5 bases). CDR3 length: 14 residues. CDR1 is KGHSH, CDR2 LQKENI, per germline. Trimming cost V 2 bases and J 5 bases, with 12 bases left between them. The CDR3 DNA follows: TGTGCCAGCTCACCAATTGCAGGGATGGAGACCCAGTACTTC. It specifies CASSPIAGMETQYF.

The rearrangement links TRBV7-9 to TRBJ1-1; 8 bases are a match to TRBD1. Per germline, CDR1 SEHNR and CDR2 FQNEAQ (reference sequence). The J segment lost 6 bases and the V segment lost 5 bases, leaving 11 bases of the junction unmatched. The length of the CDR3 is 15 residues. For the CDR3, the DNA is TGTGCCAGCAGCACCCGACAGGGGATGTCGGCTGAAGCTTTCTTT. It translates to CASSTRQGMSAEAFF.